This T cell receptor beta chain was recovered during a study of blood T cell repertoires in COVID-19. Across the study: Material from acute and convalescent COVID-19 was sourced from the United States, Italy and Spain. The analysed material was cDNA or gDNA that came from T cells, B-cell-depleted T cells, or PBMCs.

CDR3 length: 15 residues. V was clipped by 1 base and J by 4 bases, with 14 bases between them. CDR1 and CDR2 (germline): SGHNT, YYREEE (reference sequence). Per the original methods: Estimation of nucleated cell counts was performed using reference gene primer amplification. Only in-frame clones appear in the TCRdb table, and some are missing; sequencing was by immunoSEQ multiplex PCR. V, J and clone size were drawn from that table, and D and trimming were deduced from the DNA. This table has some 400,000 clones, 85% to 90% appearing once. This clonotype originated in a human donor in a cohort sampled during active COVID-19. The chain recombines TRBV5-4 with TRBJ1-1; D call uncertain. Sequenced input: peripheral blood. CDR3 amino acids: CASSLFGVVGTEAFF. CDR3 in DNA: TGTGCCAGCAGCTTGTTCGGGGTTGTCGGCACTGAAGCTTTCTTT.